One sample yielded the 27 T cell receptor beta chains listed below, sequenced in a study of OX40 agonist ivuxolimab in advanced cancers. Assay: immunoSEQ multiplex PCR; the TCRdb copy retains only in-frame clones and omits some. The sample lists roughly 72,000 clones; over 90% were seen once. The sequencing here drew on CD4+ or CD8+ T cells sorted from blood, taken in a trial of the OX40 agonist ivuxolimab. The receptors come from an adult with an advanced solid tumor such as melanoma, head and neck, liver or kidney cancer.

The chain links TRBV6-1 to TRBJ1-5; D perhaps matches TRBD1 (5 bases). The V gene's germline CDR1 is MNHNS and CDR2 SASEGT. This CDR3 comprises 15 residues. The V gene lost 6 bases and the J gene lost 0 bases, with 12 bases spanning the gap. CDR3 nucleotides: TGTGCCAGCAGATCGGGACTAATTAGCAATCAGCCCCAGCATTTT. Its translation is CASRSGLISNQPQHF.

The V gene is TRBV5-3, the J gene TRBJ1-5, with D perhaps matching TRBD1 (5 bases). TRBV5-3 is flagged as an ORF with uncertain function. Trimming stripped 10 bases from V and 9 bases from J, with 17 bases between. CDR3 size: 12 residues. This CDR3 is CAEGRGFWPQHF. DNA of the CDR3: TGTGCCGAGGGGCGGGGATTTTGGCCCCAGCATTTT.

V is TRBV25-1 and J is TRBJ2-1, with D perhaps matching TRBD2 (7 bases). Per the germline V gene, CDR1 is MGHDK and CDR2 is SYGVNS. V was pared by 0 bases and J by 3 bases, with 12 bases between. This CDR3 comprises 16 residues. CDR3 bases: TGTGCCAGCAGTGAATATGGGGGGGCTATCTACAATGAGCAGTTCTTC. It yields the protein CASSEYGGAIYNEQFF.

The V and J genes are TRBV27 and TRBJ2-4; D remains ambiguous. The germline V and J ends were trimmed by 5 bases and 0 bases, with 11 bases remaining between them. The length of the CDR3 is 15 residues. CDR1 and CDR2 (germline): MNHEY, SMNVEV (reference sequence). The CDR3 sequence: CASSGDGEAKNIQYF. As DNA, the CDR3 is TGTGCCAGCAGTGGCGACGGAGAAGCCAAAAACATTCAGTACTTC.

This chain uses TRBV5-4 with TRBJ2-1; 12 nucleotides line up with TRBD1. The CDR3 consists of 15 residues. Germline CDR1 is SGHNT and CDR2 is YYREEE (reference sequence). V lost 5 bases to trimming and J lost 7 bases; unmatched junction nucleotides: 7. CDR3 in DNA: TGTGCCAGCAGGGGGGGACAGGGGGCGCGTAATGAGCAGTTCTTC. Protein: CASRGGQGARNEQFF.

The gene calls are TRBV25-1 and TRBJ2-7; possibly TRBD1 or TRBD2 for D (5 bases each). The CDR3 spans 15 residues. The germline V gene has CDR1 MGHDK and CDR2 SYGVNS. V was cut by 2 bases and J by 7 bases, with 18 bases left in between. The CDR3 DNA is TGTGCCAGCAGTGAACGAGGGGTAGTTGCTCGGGAGCAGTACTTC. Amino acid sequence: CASSERGVVAREQYF.

The chain is built from TRBV11-2 and TRBJ1-1; D is uncertain. Germline-derived CDR1 and CDR2 are SGHAT and FQNNGV. V gave up 1 base and J gave up 4 bases, with 7 bases separating them. CDR3 length equals 13 residues. The CDR3 region is CASSLAASTEAFF. In DNA, the CDR3 is TGTGCCAGCAGCTTAGCGGCGAGCACTGAAGCTTTCTTT.

The V call is TRBV11-2, the J call TRBJ2-7, with D perhaps TRBD2 (5 bases). CDR1 is SGHAT and CDR2 is FQNNGV in the germline V gene. V lost 2 bases and J lost 0, with 11 bases in between. This CDR3 has 15 residues. The chain's CDR3 is CASSLRRGSSYEQYF. The CDR3 region has the DNA TGTGCCAGCAGCTTAAGGAGAGGGTCCTCCTACGAGCAGTACTTC.

The genes are TRBV7-3 and TRBJ2-2; 9 positions agree with TRBD2. The CDR3 loop spans 17 amino acids. J gave up 3 bases and V 2 bases, and 7 bases lay outside the gene matches. Germline CDR1 is SGHTA and CDR2 is FQGTGA. The CDR3 loop reads CASSLPREGQDTGELFF. The CDR3 DNA reads TGTGCCAGCAGCTTACCGCGGGAGGGCCAGGACACCGGGGAGCTGTTTTTT.

V is TRBV27 and J is TRBJ1-5; 7 nucleotides match TRBD1. Germline V gene sequence: CDR1 MNHEY, CDR2 SMNVEV (reference sequence). Germline trimming cut 2 bases from V and 7 bases from J; bases unmatched to any gene: 5. The CDR3 totals 14 residues. This chain's CDR3 is CASSLRGQKQPQHF. The CDR3 nucleotides are TGTGCCAGCAGTTTAAGGGGACAGAAACAGCCCCAGCATTTT.

This rearrangement joins TRBV5-6 to TRBJ2-7, with D perhaps matching TRBD1 (5 bases). The CDR3 is 14 residues long. Trimming removed 4 bases from V and 2 bases from J, with 13 bases in between. Germline-derived CDR1 and CDR2 are SGHDT and YYEEEE. CDR3 residues: CASSLRQMPYEQYF. Here the CDR3 DNA reads TGTGCCAGCAGCCTACGACAGATGCCCTACGAGCAGTACTTC.

The chain employs TRBV7-6 and TRBJ1-1; D perhaps matches TRBD1 (6 bases). The CDR3 is made up of 14 amino acids. The germline V gene encodes CDR1 SGHVS and CDR2 FNYEAQ. Trimming took off 4 bases at V and 6 bases at J, with 15 bases between the two ends. CDR3 sequence reads: CASSSTGGNPEAFF. The CDR3 coding sequence is TGTGCCAGCAGCTCGACAGGAGGGAATCCTGAAGCTTTCTTT.

CDR3 amino acids: CASSPAGTGPHEQYF. For the CDR3, the DNA is TGTGCCAGCAGTCCCGCCGGGACAGGCCCCCACGAGCAGTACTTC. The rearrangement uses TRBV28 and TRBJ2-7, with TRBD1 matching 8 bases. Germline trimming cut 5 bases from V and 5 bases from J; bases unmatched to any gene: 11. The CDR3 has 15 residues. The V gene's germline CDR1 is MDHEN and CDR2 SYDVKM.

This clone was seen only once. V and J are TRBV6-5 and TRBJ2-1; D gene uncertain. The CDR3 is 13 residues long. Germline assignment: CDR1 MNHEY and CDR2 SVGAGI. V was cut by 2 bases and J by 8 bases, with 10 bases left in between. The CDR3, as DNA: TGTGCCAGCAGTTACCCCTCAGGCCATGAGCAGTTCTTC. Protein sequence: CASSYPSGHEQFF.

This clone was picked up one time. This chain uses TRBV27 with TRBJ2-1; D gene ambiguous. Germline V lookup: CDR1 MNHEY, CDR2 SMNVEV (reference sequence). The CDR3 extends over 15 amino acids. Trimming cost V 5 bases and J 2 bases, with 13 bases left between them. The DNA for the CDR3 is TGTGCCAGCAGTCTTCCGCCTGGGACCTACAATGAGCAGTTCTTC. Residues: CASSLPPGTYNEQFF.

The J gene is TRBJ2-3, the V gene TRBV11-3; 12 bases fit TRBD2. The CDR3 loop spans 16 amino acids. The trim removed 5 bases at V and 1 base at J, leaving 4 bases unmatched. Germline CDR1 SGHNT, CDR2 YENEEA. This chain's CDR3 is CASSPWTSGGTDTQYF. CDR3 DNA: TGTGCCAGCAGCCCCTGGACTAGCGGGGGCACAGATACGCAGTATTTT.

This clone appeared a single time. This chain links TRBV4-3 with TRBJ2-7; weak D call: TRBD1 (7 bases). With 7 bases removed from V and 5 bases from J, the gap between germline ends came to 18 bases. CDR1 is LGHNA, CDR2 YSLEER, per germline. The CDR3 length is 14 residues. For the CDR3, the DNA is TGCGCCAGCACCACAGGGGTTTGGGGGGACGAGCAGTACTTC. This encodes CASTTGVWGDEQYF.

V is TRBV9 and J is TRBJ1-3; D ambiguous. CDR1 and CDR2 from the germline V gene are SGDLS and YYNGEE. This CDR3 is built from 16 residues. Between the trimmed V and J ends, which lost 3 bases and 3 bases, there was a span of 16 bases. The CDR3, as DNA: TGTGCCAGCAGCGAAGAAATCACCCCGATTGGAAACACCATATATTTT. Translation gives CASSEEITPIGNTIYF. Filled out from reference TRBV9 and TRBJ1-3, the complete variable domain reads DSGVTQTPKHLITATGQRVTLRCSPRSGDLSVYWYQQSLDQGLQFLIQYYNGEERAKGNILERFSAQQFPDLHSELNLSSLELGDSALYFCASSEEITPIGNTIYFGEGSWLTVV.

The rearrangement links TRBV4-3 to TRBJ2-7; no clear D. Looked up from germline, CDR1 is LGHNA and CDR2 is YSLEER. V was clipped by 0 bases and J by 3 bases, with 18 bases between them. This CDR3 has 17 residues. CDR3 amino acids: CASSQDNPRNPFYEQYF. The CDR3 nucleotides read TGCGCCAGCAGCCAAGATAACCCCAGGAACCCTTTCTACGAGCAGTACTTC.

V usage is TRBV13 and J usage is TRBJ2-1, with D perhaps being TRBD1 or TRBD2 (5 bases each). Germline CDR1 and CDR2: PRHDT and FYEKMQ (reference sequence). V was clipped by 6 bases and J by 7 bases, with 16 bases between them. The CDR3 length is 14 residues. The CDR3 DNA reads TGTGCCAGCAGTTCAACCGGGACGGGGAATGAGCAGTTCTTC. Translated: CASSSTGTGNEQFF.

V and J are TRBV5-4 and TRBJ2-7; maybe TRBD2 (6 bases). In germline, CDR1 is SGHNT, CDR2 YYREEE (reference sequence). CDR3 size: 17 residues. Trimming removed 3 bases from V and 7 bases from J, with 26 bases in between. CDR3 in amino acids: CASSSRDSQGLGGEQYF. DNA for the CDR3: TGTGCCAGCAGCTCCCGGGACTCCCAAGGTCTAGGTGGGGAGCAGTACTTC.

This clone was seen only a few times. The chain recombines TRBV5-1 with TRBJ1-2; D possibly corresponds to TRBD1 (6 bases). The germline V gene encodes CDR1 SGHRS and CDR2 YFSETQ. Trimming stripped 2 bases from V and 6 bases from J, with 14 bases between. This CDR3 comprises 14 residues. Here the CDR3 DNA reads TGCGCCAGCAGCTTAGCTACAGGGAGCGATGGCTACACCTTC. Translated, it gives CASSLATGSDGYTF.

The rearrangement links TRBV7-2 to TRBJ2-7; TRBD1 is a possible D gene (6 bases). The CDR3 extends over 14 amino acids. In germline, CDR1 is SGHTA, CDR2 FQGNSA. Trimming took 5 bases from V and 4 from J, leaving 15 bases between them. CDR3: CASSPPGQGYEQYF. DNA of the CDR3: TGTGCCAGCAGCCCCCCGGGGCAGGGGTACGAGCAGTACTTC.

The chain joins TRBV5-6 to TRBJ2-7, with D uncertain. V was pared by 1 base and J by 5 bases, with 13 bases between. This CDR3 is built from 14 residues. CDR1 is SGHDT and CDR2 is YYEEEE in the germline V gene. CDR3 sequence: CASSLRRPKDEQYF. The DNA of the CDR3 is TGTGCCAGCAGCTTGCGCAGGCCGAAGGACGAGCAGTACTTC.

The J gene is TRBJ1-1, the V gene TRBV30; D is unresolved. This CDR3 has 11 residues. CDR1 GTSNPN and CDR2 SVGIG come from the germline V gene (reference sequence). Trimming took 4 bases from V and 4 from J, leaving 7 bases between them. The CDR3 region is CAWTLGTEAFF. The CDR3 DNA reads as TGTGCCTGGACCTTAGGCACTGAAGCTTTCTTT.

This sequence joins TRBV2 and TRBJ2-7, with D possibly matching TRBD1 (6 bases). Germline V gene data show CDR1 as SNHLY and CDR2 as FYNNEI. V shed 10 bases and J shed 0 bases, with 13 bases lying between them. The CDR3 totals 13 residues. This CDR3 reads CATQQGLSYEQYF. Written as DNA, the CDR3 is TGTGCCACCCAACAGGGCCTCTCCTACGAGCAGTACTTC.

This chain uses TRBV29-1 with TRBJ2-7, with a tentative D call TRBD1 (6 bases). Germline V gene lookup returns CDR1 SQVTM and CDR2 ANQGSEA. The CDR3 runs to 14 residues. Trimming took off 0 bases at V and 3 bases at J, with 12 bases between the two ends. CDR3 DNA sequence: TGCAGCGTTGAAGATACAGGGCAGGGCTACGAGCAGTACTTC. Amino acids: CSVEDTGQGYEQYF.